The T cell receptor beta chain described here comes from a study of regulatory T cells in long-lasting Graves disease. At least ten counts were recorded for this clonotype. Time point given: newly diagnosed GD, antithyroid drugs for less than 3 months. The TCR library used RNA extracted from PBMCs. iRepertoire HTBI primers and Arm-PCR of CDR3 regions built TCR beta libraries. TCRdb reprocessed the multiplex PCR reads with MiXCR, giving one entry per CDR3 protein. This table holds hundreds of thousands of distinct CDR3 sequences, 15% to 19% found once. This clonotype was sampled from a female donor with Graves disease. Material: peripheral blood mononuclear cells (PBMCs), obtained at new diagnosis, from a patient treated with antithyroid drugs.

The CDR3 protein is CASNPSGAQAWETQYF. For the CDR3, the DNA is TGTGCCAGCAATCCGAGCGGGGCCCAGGCATGGGAGACCCAGTACTTC. The J gene is TRBJ2-5, the V gene TRBV12-3 or TRBV12-4, with 7 bases fitting TRBD2. Trimming at V came to 7 bases and at J to 5 bases, leaving 16 bases not matched to a gene. The CDR3 has 16 residues.